Below are 4 T cell receptor beta chains sequenced from a single sample in a study of T cell responses to AZD1222 COVID-19 vaccine. Libraries were prepared by immunoSEQ multiplex PCR; TCRdb keeps only in-frame clonotypes and omits some of them. The sample carries 120,000 or so clones, about nine tenths recorded once. Sequences were derived from peripheral blood, sampled on day 0 of AZD1222 vaccination. The source is an adult in good health.

This sequence joins TRBV7-9 and TRBJ2-1, with TRBD2 identical over 7 bases. The CDR3 extends over 16 amino acids. After removal of 3 bases from V and 2 bases from J, the junction contained 7 bases not matched to a gene. Germline lookup yields CDR1 SEHNR and CDR2 FQNEAQ (reference sequence). DNA of the CDR3: TGTGCCAGCAGCTTGTCTAGCGGAGTAACCTACAATGAGCAGTTCTTC. It encodes CASSLSSGVTYNEQFF.

The DNA for the CDR3 is TGTGCCAGCACCTATCTGTACGAGCAGTACTTC. Its protein is CASTYLYEQYF. This chain uses TRBV12-3 or TRBV12-4 with TRBJ2-7; D gene unclear. CDR3 size: 11 residues. The germline V and J ends were trimmed by 7 bases and 4 bases, with 8 bases remaining between them.

V and J are TRBV5-4 and TRBJ1-1; 11 nucleotides agree with TRBD1. Germline V gene data show CDR1 as SGHNT and CDR2 as YYREEE (reference sequence). V was pared by 0 bases and J by 1 base, with 2 bases of the junction left unmatched. The CDR3 totals 16 residues. CDR3 residues: CASSLGGTGGNTEAFF. The CDR3 DNA follows: TGTGCCAGCAGCTTGGGAGGGACAGGGGGGAACACTGAAGCTTTCTTT.

This rearrangement joins TRBV28 to TRBJ1-1; D gene ambiguous. CDR1 is MDHEN, CDR2 SYDVKM, per germline. The CDR3 runs 15 residues. V lost 3 bases and J lost 2, with 13 bases in between. CDR3 sequence (DNA): TGTGCCAGCAGTTTGGGCAAAACAGTTAACACTGAAGCTTTCTTT. Its translation: CASSLGKTVNTEAFF.